This T cell receptor beta chain was obtained from a study of Ad26.COV2.S vaccination and SARS-CoV-2 variants. About the research overall: It was the COV1001 Ad26.COV2.S trial arm that included the donor. Intramuscular Ad26.COV2.S at 5x10^10 or 1x10^11 viral particles.

Concerning this clone: The antigen is unknown.

Some clones are missing from TCRdb's copy, which holds only in-frame ones; the method was immunoSEQ multiplex PCR. Among some 480,000 clones, around 90% were seen once, and the ten largest hold more than 10%. Study-level findings and limits: Total T cell responses may have been underestimated by the TCR breadth and depth analyses.

Treatment given: around 19 received Ad26.COV2.S at low or high dose, single or two shots; about 5 received placebo; per-sample allocation not given. Sampling occurred on day 63 after the first vaccine or placebo injection. The material sequenced was peripheral blood, taken in a trial of Ad26.COV2.S vaccine versus placebo. This TCR was sampled from a person between 18 and 60 years old who received the Ad26.COV2.S COVID-19 vaccine or a placebo.

The CDR3 region has the DNA TGTGCCAGTAGTACCCGTGGGGACGCCCGCGCGAACACCGGGGAGCTGTTTTTT. It is translated as CASSTRGDARANTGELFF. The gene calls are TRBV19 and TRBJ2-2, with D possibly being TRBD1 or TRBD2 (5 bases each). From germline, CDR1 is LNHDA and CDR2 SQIVND (reference sequence). The CDR3 loop spans 18 amino acids. The germline V and J ends were trimmed by 4 bases and 0 bases, with 18 bases remaining between them.